This T cell receptor (beta chain) was observed in a study of regulatory T cells in long-lasting Graves disease. Only a few counts were recorded for this clonotype. CDR3 length: 13 residues. Germline loops: CDR1 SQVTM, CDR2 ANQGSEA. The V segment lost 4 bases and the J segment 3 bases; nucleotides outside the gene matches: 6. The time point here: newly diagnosed GD, antithyroid drugs for less than 3 months. The TCR library was made from RNA extracted from PBMCs. Those enrolled as patients came out of an endocrinology department in Xi'an, China. Sequencing libraries for TCR beta were prepared with iRepertoire HTBI primers and Arm-PCR of CDR3 regions. Original analysis: Spanning all samples, the identified segments comprised 62 TRBV and some 14 TRBJ. TCRdb recomputed calls from the multiplex PCR reads with MiXCR, one row per CDR3 protein. TCRdb assigned the V and J calls; the authors' analysis was not used. The sample lists 560,000 or so distinct CDR3 sequences, 16% occurring once.

The same data also went into a second study, on T cells in Graves' hyperthyroidism and ophthalmopathy. That work states: HTBI primers were used for first-round RT-PCR of the TCR CDR3. Through a model of 13 V-J features, ophthalmopathy was separated from stable hyperthyroidism.

The chain uses TRBV29-1 and TRBJ2-7, with 7 bases aligning to TRBD1. The TCR comes from a man younger than 35 with Graves disease. The sequencing used peripheral blood mononuclear cells (PBMCs), collected at new diagnosis, from a patient treated with antithyroid drugs. The CDR3 sequence is CSVGDSSIYEQYF. In DNA form, the CDR3 reads TGCAGCGTTGGGGACAGTTCTATCTACGAGCAGTACTTC.